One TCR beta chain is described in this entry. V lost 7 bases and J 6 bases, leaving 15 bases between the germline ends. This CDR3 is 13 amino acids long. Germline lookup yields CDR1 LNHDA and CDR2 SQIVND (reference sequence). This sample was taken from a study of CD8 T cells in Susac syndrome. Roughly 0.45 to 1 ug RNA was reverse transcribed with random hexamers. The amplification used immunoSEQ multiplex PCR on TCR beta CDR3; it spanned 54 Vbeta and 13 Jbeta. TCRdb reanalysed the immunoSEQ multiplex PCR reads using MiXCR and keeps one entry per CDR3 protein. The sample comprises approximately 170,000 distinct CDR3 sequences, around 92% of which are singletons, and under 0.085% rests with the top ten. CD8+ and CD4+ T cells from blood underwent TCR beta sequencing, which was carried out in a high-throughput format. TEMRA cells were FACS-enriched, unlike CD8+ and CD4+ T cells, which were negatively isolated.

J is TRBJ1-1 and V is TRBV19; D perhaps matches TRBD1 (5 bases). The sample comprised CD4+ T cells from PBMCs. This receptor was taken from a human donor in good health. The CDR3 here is CASTDTGVAEAFF. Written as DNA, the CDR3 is TGTGCCAGTACGGACACGGGGGTAGCTGAAGCTTTCTTT. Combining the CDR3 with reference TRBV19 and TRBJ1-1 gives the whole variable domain DGGITQSPKYLFRKEGQNVTLSCEQNLNHDAMYWYRQDPGQGLRLIYYSQIVNDFQKGDIAEGYSVSREKKESFPLTVTSAQKNPTAFYLCASTDTGVAEAFFGQGTRLTVV.